These 14 T cell receptor beta chains were sequenced from one sample in a study of CD8 T cells in ankylosing spondylitis. Via MiXCR, TCRdb re-called the 5' RACE reads, giving one row per CDR3 protein. The repertoire consists of 200,000 or so distinct CDR3 sequences, with approximately 13% occurring once and the leading ten covering 11%. Sequencing was done on a sample of blood, either unsorted or a sorted T cell fraction (not recorded which). Receptors were obtained from a female donor with ankylosing spondylitis or in good health (not recorded which).

About this clonotype: One base away lies a much larger clone, so this may be a sequencing read error. J is TRBJ1-1 and V is TRBV6-2 or TRBV6-3; D unclear. CDR3 length equals 15 residues. In germline, CDR1 is MNHEY, CDR2 SVGEGT. The CDR3 reads CSSFSPGRMNTEAFF. The CDR3 nucleotides are TGTTCCAGCTTTTCCCCAGGACGCATGAACACTGAAGCTTTCTTT.

This clonotype was seen at least ten times. J is TRBJ1-3 and V is TRBV19; tentatively, D is TRBD1 (6 bases). Trimming removed 7 bases from V and 2 bases from J, with 9 bases in between. The CDR3 length is 13 residues. CDR1 LNHDA and CDR2 SQIVND come from the germline V gene (reference sequence). This chain's CDR3 is CASNTGPGNTIYF. The CDR3 DNA reads as TGTGCCAGTAACACAGGGCCTGGAAACACCATATATTTT.

The chain carries TRBV11-2 and TRBJ1-1, with D maybe TRBD1 (6 bases). Germline values: CDR1 SGHAT, CDR2 FQNNGV. The CDR3 is 13 amino acids. Trimming removed 2 bases from V and 10 bases from J, with 14 bases in between. CDR3 sequence: CASSLIGGRVAFF. CDR3 nucleotide sequence: TGTGCCAGCAGCTTAATCGGGGGCAGAGTAGCTTTCTTT.

This clonotype was counted many times. The V and J genes are TRBV29-1 and TRBJ2-7; maybe TRBD2 (6 bases). Per germline, CDR1 SQVTM and CDR2 ANQGSEA. The CDR3 is made up of 14 amino acids. The CDR3 reads CSGGMAGFPYEQYF. The CDR3 coding sequence is TGCAGTGGAGGGATGGCAGGATTCCCCTACGAGCAGTACTTC.

This clonotype was seen many times. The chain carries TRBV12-3 or TRBV12-4 and TRBJ2-2; D gene unclear. Trimming took off 3 bases at V and 1 base at J, with 3 bases between the two ends. The CDR3 extends over 13 amino acids. This CDR3 reads CASSFGNTGELFF. The DNA of the CDR3 is TGTGCCAGCAGTTTTGGGAACACCGGGGAGCTGTTTTTT.

The chain employs TRBV20-1 and TRBJ2-1; no reliable D call. The length of the CDR3 is 15 residues. Germline CDR1 reads DFQATT; CDR2 reads SNEGSKA (reference sequence). Trimming removed 0 bases from V and 7 bases from J, with 16 bases in between. The CDR3 region has the DNA TGCAGTGCTAGAGATAGGGCTCGCTCGTTGAATGAGCAGTTCTTC. Translating gives CSARDRARSLNEQFF.

This clonotype came up a few times. The genes are TRBV7-2 and TRBJ2-7; 9 bases line up with TRBD1. V dropped 7 bases and J dropped 0; count of bases not matched to a gene: 7. Germline V lookup: CDR1 SGHTA, CDR2 FQGNSA. This CDR3 has 15 residues. CDR3 nucleotides: TGTGCCAGCAACGTCGACAGGGGGTACTCCTACGAGCAGTACTTC. Translating gives CASNVDRGYSYEQYF.

The table lists this clonotype with many counts. The CDR3: CASSLQTGGTNQPQHF. In DNA form, the CDR3 reads TGTGCCAGCAGCCTCCAAACAGGGGGTACCAATCAGCCCCAGCATTTT. This chain uses TRBV7-8 with TRBJ1-5, with 8 bases that match TRBD1. V lost 5 bases and J lost 3; bases outside the gene matches: 9. The CDR3 totals 16 residues. Germline CDR1 and CDR2: SGHVS and FQNEAQ.

This clonotype appeared many times. The chain couples TRBV20-1 to TRBJ2-3; 7 bases map to TRBD1. The CDR3 covers 14 residues. Germline V gene data show CDR1 as DFQATT and CDR2 as SNEGSKA (reference sequence). The V gene end was trimmed by 6 bases and the J gene end by 1 base; junction bases not matched to a gene: 7. Written as DNA, the CDR3 is TGCAGTGCCAAACAGGGGTTCGGCACAGATACGCAGTATTTT. It encodes CSAKQGFGTDTQYF.

This clonotype has a count of ten or more. The rearrangement uses TRBV12-3 or TRBV12-4 and TRBJ1-5, with no clear D. This CDR3 has 14 residues. V was clipped by 3 bases and J by 3 bases, with 9 bases between them. As DNA, the CDR3 is TGTGCCAGCAGTTTGGGAGCATTCAATCAGCCCCAGCATTTT. Protein: CASSLGAFNQPQHF.

Notes on this clonotype: A clone one base away is much larger, so this may be a read error. The V and J genes are TRBV7-9 and TRBJ2-7; 7 bases fit TRBD1. The germline CDR1 and CDR2 sequences are SEHNR and FQNEAQ (reference sequence). This CDR3 is built from 16 residues. CDR3 DNA: TGTGCCAGCAGTTTTACCGGGACAGTGGTCCCAAGCGAGCAGTGCTTC. This codes for CASSFTGTVVPSEQCF.

DNA of the CDR3: TGCAGTGCAGGACTAGCGGGCCTCACCGGGGAGCTGTTTTTT. Translating gives CSAGLAGLTGELFF. This chain links TRBV20-1 with TRBJ2-2; TRBD2 aligns across 11 bases. Germline V gene data show CDR1 as DFQATT and CDR2 as SNEGSKA (reference sequence). There are 14 residues in the CDR3. V trimming: 6 bases; J trimming: 4 bases; junction bases outside the gene matches: 4.

This clonotype was found many times. The chain couples TRBV12-3 or TRBV12-4 to TRBJ1-3, with a possible D match to TRBD1 (5 bases). V shed 2 bases and J shed 8 bases, with 16 bases lying between them. CDR3 length equals 15 residues. CDR3 sequence reads: CASSLTGTALDTIYF. The CDR3 DNA reads as TGTGCCAGCAGTTTAACAGGCACCGCGCTGGACACCATATATTTT.

The sample holds many counts of this clonotype. The chain couples TRBV7-9 to TRBJ2-3, with 10 bases fitting TRBD2. V gave up 2 bases and J gave up 4 bases; unmatched junction bases: 6. The V gene's germline CDR1 is SEHNR and CDR2 FQNEAQ (reference sequence). The CDR3 spans 16 residues. For the CDR3, the DNA is TGTGCCAGCAGCTTATTACTAGCGGGAAATTCAGATACGCAGTATTTT. Residues: CASSLLLAGNSDTQYF.